This T cell receptor beta chain was captured by sequencing in a study of blood T cell repertoires in COVID-19. Study in general: Donors in the United States, Italy and Spain gave samples during acute or convalescent COVID-19. PBMCs, B-cell-depleted T cells, or T cells were the source of the cDNA or gDNA that made up the material.

A few counts support this clone. One end of the junction does not line up with germline, which may come from a read error. Germline V CDR1 and CDR2: SSHAT, FNYEAQ (reference sequence). The CDR3 sequence is 13 residues long. Assay used: immunoSEQ multiplex PCR; TCRdb lists only in-frame clones, some missing. The table has 99,000 or so clones, about 79% seen once. The sample was peripheral blood. The TCR originated in a woman at least 80 years old with active or convalescent COVID-19. The chain has TRBV7-7 and TRBJ2-1; TRBD1 aligns across 7 bases. Here the CDR3 DNA reads TGTGCTAGCAGCATGGACAGGTACAATGAGCAGTTCTTC. It is translated as CASSMDRYNEQFF.